These 19 T cell receptor beta chains were all obtained from the same sample, sequenced in a study of T cell responses to AZD1222 COVID-19 vaccine. TCRdb keeps only in-frame clones here, not all; method: immunoSEQ multiplex PCR. Among some 140,000 clones listed, roughly 90% were seen once. The input for sequencing was peripheral blood, taken on day 0 of AZD1222 vaccination. The receptors stem from an adult in good health.

CDR3 coding DNA: TGTGCCAGCAGTTTATGGAAGGACTATGGCTACACCTTC. This translates into CASSLWKDYGYTF. The chain has TRBV12-3 or TRBV12-4 and TRBJ1-2, with D uncertain. Deletions cut 2 bases from V and 3 bases from J, with 7 bases between. This CDR3 region has 13 residues.

This sequence joins TRBV9 and TRBJ2-1; D is unclear. The CDR3 is 14 residues long. Trimming pared 0 bases from V and 6 bases from J, leaving 10 bases between. Germline V CDR1 and CDR2: SGDLS, YYNGEE. CDR3 coding DNA: TGTGCCAGCAGCGTAGGAGGCGTAGGCAATGAGCAGTTCTTC. Protein product: CASSVGGVGNEQFF. Using reference TRBV9 and TRBJ2-1 for the parts outside the CDR3, the full variable domain is DSGVTQTPKHLITATGQRVTLRCSPRSGDLSVYWYQQSLDQGLQFLIQYYNGEERAKGNILERFSAQQFPDLHSELNLSSLELGDSALYFCASSVGGVGNEQFFGPGTRLTVL.

Details on this clone: Other DNA sequences of this sample code for an identical CDR3. This chain joins TRBV29-1 and TRBJ1-1; a possible D gene is TRBD1 (5 bases). Trimming cost V 3 bases and J 0 bases, with 8 bases left between them. CDR3 length: 13 amino acids. The germline gives CDR1 SQVTM, CDR2 ANQGSEA. The CDR3 nucleotides are TGCAGCGTTGAGCGGGGACTGAACACTGAAGCTTTCTTT. Translation: CSVERGLNTEAFF. Drawing the rest from reference TRBV29-1 and TRBJ1-1, the complete variable domain is SAVISQKPSRDICQRGTSLTIQCQVDSQVTMMFWYRQQPGQSLTLIATANQGSEATYESGFVIDKFPISRPNLTFSTLTVSNMSPEDSSIYLCSVERGLNTEAFFGQGTRLTVV.

V gene TRBV27 combines with J gene TRBJ1-4; D is unclear. V was cut by 7 bases and J by 8 bases, with 17 bases left in between. The germline gives CDR1 MNHEY, CDR2 SMNVEV (reference sequence). There are 14 residues in the CDR3. The CDR3, as DNA: TGTGCCAGCACGTCGGTAACACGAAACGAAAAACTGTTTTTT. Residues: CASTSVTRNEKLFF.

The V call is TRBV5-6, the J call TRBJ2-6, with D perhaps assigned TRBD1 or TRBD2 (5 bases each). The ends were cut back, 1 base at V and 0 bases at J, with 11 bases in the middle. This CDR3 contains 17 residues. CDR1 is SGHDT, CDR2 YYEEEE, per germline. The chain's CDR3 is CASSLTRGRSGANVLTF. In DNA, the CDR3 is TGTGCCAGCAGCTTGACCCGGGGCCGCTCTGGGGCCAACGTCCTGACTTTC.

The chain carries TRBV4-3 and TRBJ1-1, with D uncertain. The CDR3 sequence is 15 residues long. Trimming shortened V by 0 bases and J by 1 base, and 9 bases separated the two germline ends. Germline-derived CDR1 and CDR2 are LGHNA and YSLEER. CDR3 in amino acids: CASSQEFSGNTEAFF. In nucleotides, the CDR3 is TGCGCCAGCAGCCAAGAATTCTCGGGGAACACTGAAGCTTTCTTT.

J is TRBJ1-1 and V is TRBV11-2, with D possibly being TRBD1 (5 bases). The CDR3 covers 17 residues. The V gene's germline CDR1 is SGHAT and CDR2 FQNNGV. With 3 bases removed from V and 1 base from J, the gap between germline ends came to 18 bases. For the CDR3, the DNA is TGTGCCAGCAGCTTGGGACCCCCTAGGGAGGCGAACACTGAAGCTTTCTTT. This codes for CASSLGPPREANTEAFF. Supplemented by reference TRBV11-2 and TRBJ1-1, the full variable domain reads EAGVAQSPRYKIIEKRQSVAFWCNPISGHATLYWYQQILGQGPKLLIQFQNNGVVDDSQLPKDRFSAERLKGVDSTLKIQPAKLEDSAVYLCASSLGPPREANTEAFFGQGTRLTVV.

The rearrangement links TRBV27 to TRBJ2-6; TRBD1 might be the D (6 bases). V lost 6 bases and J 6 bases, leaving 15 bases between the germline ends. CDR3 size: 15 residues. The V gene's germline CDR1 is MNHEY and CDR2 SMNVEV (reference sequence). The DNA of the CDR3 is TGTGCCAGCAGGGACCTACAGGGAGTGGCCAACGTCCTGACTTTC. This codes for CASRDLQGVANVLTF. Complete variable domain (other parts from reference TRBV27 and TRBJ2-6): EAQVTQNPRYLITVTGKKLTVTCSQNMNHEYMSWYRQDPGLGLRQIYYSMNVEVTDKGDVPEGYKVSRKEKRNFPLILESPSPNQTSLYFCASRDLQGVANVLTFGAGSRLTVL.

The rearrangement uses TRBV7-3 and TRBJ2-1; D not resolved. The CDR3 sequence is 14 residues long. CDR1 is SGHTA, CDR2 FQGTGA, per germline. V was cut by 2 bases and J by 5 bases, with 10 bases left in between. CDR3 coding DNA: TGTGCCAGCAGCTTAGCTCAACTTGACAATGAGCAGTTCTTC. This translates into CASSLAQLDNEQFF.

Only a few counts were recorded for this clone. The chain recombines TRBV10-2 with TRBJ2-7; 9 nucleotides align to TRBD2. Unmatched junction bases numbered 10, after V lost 4 bases and J lost 0 bases. The CDR3 is 17 residues long. The germline CDR1 and CDR2 sequences are WSHSY and SAAADI. The CDR3 DNA sequence: TGCGCCAGCAGTGCAACAATTAGCGGGAGTCTCTCCTACGAGCAGTACTTC. This codes for CASSATISGSLSYEQYF.

The V and J genes are TRBV6-6 and TRBJ2-5; TRBD2 is a possible D gene (5 bases). Germline assignment: CDR1 MNHNY and CDR2 SVGAGI (reference sequence). The CDR3 length is 11 residues. Between the trimmed V and J ends, which lost 5 bases and 5 bases, there was a span of 6 bases. CDR3 coding DNA: TGTGCCAGCAGTACGGGGGAGACCCAGTACTTC. Translating it yields CASSTGETQYF.

The gene calls are TRBV12-5 and TRBJ1-5; a weak D match, TRBD1 (5 bases). The germline CDR1 and CDR2 sequences are LGHNT and FRNRAP. The CDR3 runs to 19 residues. V was shortened by 3 bases and J by 1 base, with 22 bases between the two germline ends. DNA of the CDR3: TGTGCTAGTGGTTTTGATTACTCGCAGGGAAGAAGGAGCAATCAGCCCCAGCATTTT. This translates into CASGFDYSQGRRSNQPQHF.

CDR3 nucleotide sequence: TGTGCCAGCAAGAGTAACGGGGTTTCCTCTGGAAACACCATATATTTT. This translates into CASKSNGVSSGNTIYF. V is TRBV27 and J is TRBJ1-3; D is unclear. CDR1 is MNHEY and CDR2 is SMNVEV in the germline V gene (reference sequence). This CDR3 region has 16 residues. Trimming removed 7 bases from V and 0 bases from J, with 16 bases in between.

The chain uses TRBV24-1 and TRBJ2-4; D not certain. The CDR3 length is 12 residues. Looked up from germline, CDR1 is KGHDR and CDR2 is SFDVKD. The germline V and J ends were trimmed by 1 base and 7 bases, with 4 bases remaining between them. CDR3 region: CATSDFRNIQYF. The CDR3 DNA reads TGTGCCACCAGTGATTTCCGGAACATTCAGTACTTC.

The chain employs TRBV7-9 and TRBJ2-3, with D perhaps assigned TRBD1 or TRBD2 (5 bases each). Germline V gene sequence: CDR1 SEHNR, CDR2 FQNEAQ (reference sequence). This CDR3 spans 16 amino acids. Trimming pared 1 base from V and 0 bases from J, leaving 11 bases between. In DNA form, the CDR3 reads TGTGCCAGCAGCTTAGGGGACGGCGGGAGCACAGATACGCAGTATTTT. Its protein product is CASSLGDGGSTDTQYF.

The gene calls are TRBV28 and TRBJ1-4; D gene uncertain. The CDR3 runs 15 residues. V was trimmed by 2 bases and J by 5 bases, leaving 12 bases between them. Looked up from germline, CDR1 is MDHEN and CDR2 is SYDVKM. The CDR3 DNA follows: TGTGCCAGCAGTTTAGAAGGGAAGAGGAATGAAAAACTGTTTTTT. Residues: CASSLEGKRNEKLFF.

J is TRBJ1-2 and V is TRBV2; 8 positions match TRBD1. The CDR3 has 14 residues. V dropped 4 bases and J dropped 4; count of bases not matched to a gene: 5. Germline V CDR1 and CDR2: SNHLY, FYNNEI. Here the CDR3 reads CASSGGQEGYGYTF. CDR3 DNA sequence: TGTGCCAGCAGTGGGGGACAGGAGGGCTATGGCTACACCTTC. Full variable domain (rest looked up from reference TRBV2 and TRBJ1-2): EPEVTQTPSHQVTQMGQEVILRCVPISNHLYFYWYRQILGQKVEFLVSFYNNEISEKSEIFDDQFSVERPDGSNFTLKIRSTKLEDSAMYFCASSGGQEGYGYTFGSGTRLTVV.

This rearrangement joins TRBV5-1 to TRBJ1-2; 8 nucleotides line up with TRBD1. The CDR3 totals 14 residues. V dropped 0 bases and J dropped 4; count of bases not matched to a gene: 2. CDR1 SGHRS and CDR2 YFSETQ come from the germline V gene. The CDR3 here is CASSLDRGAYGYTF. The DNA of the CDR3 is TGCGCCAGCAGCTTGGACAGGGGGGCCTATGGCTACACCTTC. The variable domain in full, completed from reference TRBV5-1 and TRBJ1-2, reads KAGVTQTPRYLIKTRGQQVTLSCSPISGHRSVSWYQQTPGQGLQFLFEYFSETQRNKGNFPGRFSGRQFSNSRSEMNVSTLELGDSALYLCASSLDRGAYGYTFGSGTRLTVV.

The J gene is TRBJ1-2, the V gene TRBV12-3 or TRBV12-4, with a possible D match to TRBD1 (6 bases). The CDR3 is made up of 13 amino acids. Trimming removed 5 bases from V and 5 bases from J, with 12 bases in between. The CDR3, as DNA: TGTGCCAGCAGTACACCTCAGGGGTATGGCTACACCTTC. Amino acid sequence: CASSTPQGYGYTF.